The rows below give T cell receptor beta chains drawn from one sample of a study of T cells in Graves' hyperthyroidism and ophthalmopathy. TCRdb re-called the multiplex PCR reads with MiXCR, one entry per CDR3 protein. Of 700,000 to 850,000 distinct CDR3 sequences in the sample, approximately 40% were seen once. The sequenced material came from blood. The receptors were sampled from a woman between 35 and 50 years old with Graves' hyperthyroidism. CDR3s include the opening cysteine and the closing phenylalanine or tryptophan. Fields, in order: CDR3 DNA, CDR3 protein, V gene, clone size, D gene, J gene. D genes are given only for firm matches. Clone size, where shown, is once, few, many, or a class for clones that have expanded.

DNA: TGCAGTGCTAGGGACGGAGCTAGCGGGAGGGGCGAGCAGTACTTC; CDR3: CSARDGASGRGEQYF; V: TRBV20-1; size: -; D: TRBD2; J: TRBJ2-7
DNA: TGTGCCAGTAAAGGACAGCTGAACACCGGGGAGCTGTTTTTT; CDR3: CASKGQLNTGELFF; V: TRBV19; size: -; D: -; J: TRBJ2-2
DNA: TGCAGTGCTAGATTCCGGGACAGGGATAAAGGTGGAAACACCATATATTTT; CDR3: CSARFRDRDKGGNTIYF; V: TRBV20-1; size: -; D: TRBD1; J: TRBJ1-3
DNA: TGTGCCAGCAGCGAGGAGGGGATAGGTGGAAACACCATATATTTT; CDR3: CASSEEGIGGNTIYF; V: TRBV25-1; size: few; D: -; J: TRBJ1-3
DNA: TGTGCCAGCAGCTTATGGGAAAATGAAAAACTGTTTTTT; CDR3: CASSLWENEKLFF; V: TRBV7-2; size: -; D: -; J: TRBJ1-4
DNA: TGTGCCAGCAGCATTCCGTTTGGGGCGTTGAACACTGAAGCTTTCTTT; CDR3: CASSIPFGALNTEAFF; V: TRBV11-2; size: -; D: -; J: TRBJ1-1
DNA: TGTGCCAGCAGCTCAGACGGGAGACCTAATGAAAAACTGTTTTTT; CDR3: CASSSDGRPNEKLFF; V: TRBV5-4; size: -; D: -; J: TRBJ1-4
DNA: TGTGCCAGCAGCCGCCAAGAGACCCAGTACTTC; CDR3: CASSRQETQYF; V: TRBV7-8; size: many; D: -; J: TRBJ2-5
DNA: TGTGCCAGCAGTTACAGGGAGGAACAGCCCCAGCATTTT; CDR3: CASSYREEQPQHF; V: TRBV6-5; size: few; D: -; J: TRBJ1-5
DNA: TGCAGTGCTGGAGTCGGTGCAGAAGAGACCCAGTACTTC; CDR3: CSAGVGAEETQYF; V: TRBV20-1; size: many; D: -; J: TRBJ2-5
DNA: TGTGCCAGCAGCGCCATAGCGGGAGTAAGCACCGGGGAGCTGTTTTTT; CDR3: CASSAIAGVSTGELFF; V: TRBV7-3; size: -; D: TRBD2; J: TRBJ2-2
DNA: TGTGCCAGCAGCTTGCTGGGGCTCACTGAAGCTTTCTTT; CDR3: CASSLLGLTEAFF; V: TRBV5-1; size: -; D: -; J: TRBJ1-1
DNA: TGTGCCAGTAGTATGTATGGGACTAGCACGTATTTT; CDR3: CASSMYGTSTYF; V: TRBV19; size: -; D: TRBD2; J: TRBJ2-3
DNA: TGTGCCAGCAGCTTGGGTCAGGGATACTCTGGGGCCAACGTCCTGACTTTC; CDR3: CASSLGQGYSGANVLTF; V: TRBV7-3; size: few; D: -; J: TRBJ2-6
DNA: TGTGCCAGCAGCCACCGGGACAGGGCACACGGAAACACCATATATTTT; CDR3: CASSHRDRAHGNTIYF; V: TRBV7-9; size: -; D: TRBD1; J: TRBJ1-3
DNA: TGTGCCAGCAGCTCTCGGGCCGGGACACCCCTCCACTTT; CDR3: CASSSRAGTPLHF; V: TRBV7-2; size: -; D: -; J: TRBJ1-6
DNA: TGTGCCATCAGAGAATTACAGGGCGCCTATGGCTACACCTTC; CDR3: CAIRELQGAYGYTF; V: TRBV10-3; size: once; D: -; J: TRBJ1-2
DNA: TGTGCCAGCAGTTACGACAGTACTAGGAATGAAAAACTGTTTTTT; CDR3: CASSYDSTRNEKLFF; V: TRBV2; size: few; D: -; J: TRBJ1-4
DNA: TGTGCCAGCAGTGGGGAGACAGGGGGCTATAATTCACCCCTCCACTTT; CDR3: CASSGETGGYNSPLHF; V: TRBV2; size: once; D: TRBD1; J: TRBJ1-6
DNA: TGTGCCAGCAGTTCAGCGGGACCCTCTGGAAACACCATATATTTT; CDR3: CASSSAGPSGNTIYF; V: TRBV2; size: -; D: -; J: TRBJ1-3
DNA: TGCAGCGTTGTCTTAGCCCGTGGGGGGCAGCCCCAGCATTTT; CDR3: CSVVLARGGQPQHF; V: TRBV29-1; size: few; D: -; J: TRBJ1-5
DNA: TGCAGCGTTGAACCCCAGCATTTT; CDR3: CSVEPQHF; V: TRBV29-1; size: -; D: -; J: TRBJ1-5
DNA: TGTGCCAGCAGTAATTTTCGGGGGTTCGGGACTGGGGCCAACGTCCTGACTTTC; CDR3: CASSNFRGFGTGANVLTF; V: TRBV6-2/TRBV6-3; size: -; D: -; J: TRBJ2-6
DNA: TGTGCCAGTAGCACCGGGACAGGGGTTGGCTACACCTTC; CDR3: CASSTGTGVGYTF; V: TRBV19; size: many; D: TRBD1; J: TRBJ1-2
DNA: TGTGCCAGCAGTTACAGTCCTAGCGGGAGTGAGACCCAGTACTTC; CDR3: CASSYSPSGSETQYF; V: TRBV6-5; size: -; D: TRBD2; J: TRBJ2-5
DNA: TGTGCCAGCAGCCAAGAGGCCAGTTTTAGTTCACCCCTCCACTTT; CDR3: CASSQEASFSSPLHF; V: TRBV7-2; size: few; D: -; J: TRBJ1-6
DNA: TGTGCCAGCAGTTTTAGGGGGGGTGCTTTCTTT; CDR3: CASSFRGGAFF; V: TRBV12-3/TRBV12-4; size: -; D: -; J: TRBJ1-1
DNA: TGTGCCAGCAGCTCAGTACCAGAGGGGGAGCAGTACTTC; CDR3: CASSSVPEGEQYF; V: TRBV7-3; size: many; D: -; J: TRBJ2-7
DNA: TGTGCCAGCAGCCAAGATCGGCCTGGGGAGCTGTTTTTT; CDR3: CASSQDRPGELFF; V: TRBV7-2; size: few; D: -; J: TRBJ2-2
DNA: TGCGCCAGCCGGCCCCGGAGAAATGGAAACACCATATATTTT; CDR3: CASRPRRNGNTIYF; V: TRBV7-9; size: -; D: -; J: TRBJ1-3
DNA: TGTGCCAGTAGTATGGGTGACAGGGTTACCCACGAGCAGTACTTC; CDR3: CASSMGDRVTHEQYF; V: TRBV19; size: -; D: TRBD1; J: TRBJ2-7
DNA: TGCAGCGTTGCAAAGCGGGCCGAGGTGGGAAATGAGCAGTTCTTC; CDR3: CSVAKRAEVGNEQFF; V: TRBV29-1; size: -; D: -; J: TRBJ2-1
DNA: TGCGCCAGCAGCCAAGGCCGGGATCCCGGGAGTTCACCCCTCCACTTT; CDR3: CASSQGRDPGSSPLHF; V: TRBV5-4; size: few; D: -; J: TRBJ1-6
DNA: TGTGCCAGCAGCGCGACTTTAAGCGGGGAAAAACTGTTTTTT; CDR3: CASSATLSGEKLFF; V: TRBV7-6; size: -; D: -; J: TRBJ1-4
DNA: TGTGCCAGCAGTGAGTACCGGGACAGGGGGATCTCCATTCTCCACTTT; CDR3: CASSEYRDRGISILHF; V: TRBV2; size: many; D: TRBD1; J: TRBJ1-6